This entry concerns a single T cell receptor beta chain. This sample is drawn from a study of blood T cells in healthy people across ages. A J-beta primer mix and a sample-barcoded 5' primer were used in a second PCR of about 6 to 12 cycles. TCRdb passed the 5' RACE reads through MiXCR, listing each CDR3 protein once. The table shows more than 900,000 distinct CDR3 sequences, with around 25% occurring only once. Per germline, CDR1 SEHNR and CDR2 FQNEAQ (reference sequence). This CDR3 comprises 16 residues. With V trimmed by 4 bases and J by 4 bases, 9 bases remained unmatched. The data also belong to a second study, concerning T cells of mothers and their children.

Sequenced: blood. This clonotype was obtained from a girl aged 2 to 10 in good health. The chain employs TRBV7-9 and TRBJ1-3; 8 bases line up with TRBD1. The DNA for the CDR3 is TGTGCCAGCAGCTCGCAGACCGGGACAGGAGGAAACACCATATATTTT. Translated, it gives CASSSQTGTGGNTIYF.